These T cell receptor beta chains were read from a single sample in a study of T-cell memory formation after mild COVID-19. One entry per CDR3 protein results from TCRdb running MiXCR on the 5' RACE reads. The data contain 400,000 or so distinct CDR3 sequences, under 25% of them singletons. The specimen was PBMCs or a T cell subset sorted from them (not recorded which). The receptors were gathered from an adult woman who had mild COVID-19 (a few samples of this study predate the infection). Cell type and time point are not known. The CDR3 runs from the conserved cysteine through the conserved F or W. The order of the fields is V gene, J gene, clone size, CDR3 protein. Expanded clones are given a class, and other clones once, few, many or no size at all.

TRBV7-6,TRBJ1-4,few,CASSPVQGIGEKLFF
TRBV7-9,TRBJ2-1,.,CASSLARYTRYNEQFF
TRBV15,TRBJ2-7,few,CATSRQGAREQYF
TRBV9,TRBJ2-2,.,CASSVEGAPTGELFF
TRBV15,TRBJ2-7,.,CATSRDLGVTYEQYF
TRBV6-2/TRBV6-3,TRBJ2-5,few,CASSYSLYQETQYF
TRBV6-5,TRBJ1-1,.,CASSYSDKLNTEAFF
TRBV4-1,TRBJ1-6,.,CASSPTTGVDSPLHF
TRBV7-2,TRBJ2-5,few,CASRSTGWETQYF
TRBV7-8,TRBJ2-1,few,CASSLRRGGSYNEQFF
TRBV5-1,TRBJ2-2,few,CASKWDSTTGELFF
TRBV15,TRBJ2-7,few,CATSRQTYEQYF
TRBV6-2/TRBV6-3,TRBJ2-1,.,CASRLETSGGGIYNEQFF
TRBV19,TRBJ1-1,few,CASSISGTGEMNTEAFF
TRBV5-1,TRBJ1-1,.,CASSLVAGALEAFF
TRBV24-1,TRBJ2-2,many,CATSDARAEELFF
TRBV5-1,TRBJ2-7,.,CASSLGRTQSYEQYF
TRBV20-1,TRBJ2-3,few,CSARETTSGIPDTQYF
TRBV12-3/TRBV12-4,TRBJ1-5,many,CASSLRSNQPQHF
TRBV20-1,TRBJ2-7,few,CSAYYGALLEQYF
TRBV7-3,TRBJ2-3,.,CASSPVPGLAGQDTQYF
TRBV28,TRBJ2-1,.,CASSSWASGSYNEQFF
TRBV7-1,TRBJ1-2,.,CASSSISYGYTF
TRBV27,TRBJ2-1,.,CASSLVRGDNEQFF
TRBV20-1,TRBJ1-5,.,CSAKRVTGGQPQHF
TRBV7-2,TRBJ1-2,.,CASSLGALGEGGDYGYTF
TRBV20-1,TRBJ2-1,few,CSAPGEASGGANEQFF
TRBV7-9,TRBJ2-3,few,CASSLNHGTGGDTQYF
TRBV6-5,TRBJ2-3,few,CASTGWRQGREDTQYF
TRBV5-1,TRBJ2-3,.,CASSIARFTDTQYF
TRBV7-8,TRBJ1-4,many,CASSLGAGTTDEKLFF
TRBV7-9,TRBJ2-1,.,CASSSSSGGLTYNEQFF
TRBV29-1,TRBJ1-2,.,CSVEGDISRGSTF
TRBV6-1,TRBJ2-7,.,CASGLAGGYEQYF
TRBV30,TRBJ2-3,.,CAWTLLGTDTQYF
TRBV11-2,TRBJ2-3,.,CASSFNENTQYF
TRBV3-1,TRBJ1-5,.,CASSQGQGADQPQHF
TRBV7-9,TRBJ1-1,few,CASSLRDRGTEAFF
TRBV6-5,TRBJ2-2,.,CASSYRRQTNTGELFF
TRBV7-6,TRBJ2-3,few,CASSSWTSGGTDTQYF
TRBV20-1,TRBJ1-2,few,CSARAPRQGFMANYGYTF
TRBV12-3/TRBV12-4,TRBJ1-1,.,CASSPRDRPREAFF
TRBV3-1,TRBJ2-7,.,CASSQEDRGRDEQYF
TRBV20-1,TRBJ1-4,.,CSAREGGISEKLFF
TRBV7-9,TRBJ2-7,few,CASSLSSGGGEQYF
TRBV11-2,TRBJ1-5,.,CASSLDPYSNQPQHF
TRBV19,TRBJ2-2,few,CASNPGRASTGELFF
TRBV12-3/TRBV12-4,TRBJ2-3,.,CASSLHPDTQYF
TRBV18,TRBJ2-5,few,CASSAGLRETQYF
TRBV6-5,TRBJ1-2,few,CASTDPARGYGYTF
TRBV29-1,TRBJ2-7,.,CSVVEGVRNEQYF